The 17 T cell receptor beta chains below were found in one sample sequenced in a study of T cells in Graves' hyperthyroidism and ophthalmopathy (dated by TCRdb to about 2019). To prepare the library, multiplex PCR was applied. The data were produced on an Illumina HiSeq 2000. Amplification of TCR beta CDR3 regions was carried out from RNA transcripts. A first-round RT-PCR of the TCR CDR3 used the HTBI primer set with the Qiagen OneStep RT-PCR kit. TCRdb ran its own pipeline on the public reads, namely fastp trimming at Q25 and MiXCR clone calling, and kept in-frame beta chains. Merged by CDR3 protein, the rows form single entries marked with the most common genes and DNA. This sample comprises approximately 350,000 distinct CDR3 sequences, approximately 16% of them detected only once. The ten largest clones add up to roughly a fifth of the sample. Sequenced material: blood. The receptor set was obtained from a woman between 55 and 75 years old with Graves' ophthalmopathy.

The chain carries TRBV19 and TRBJ2-1; D possibly uses TRBD1 or TRBD2 (5 bases each). The CDR3 has 14 amino acids. Germline-derived CDR1 and CDR2 are LNHDA and SQIVND (reference sequence). V was cut by 5 bases and J by 6 bases, with 14 bases left in between. The CDR3 reads CASSASLRGNEQFF. In DNA, the CDR3 is TGTGCCAGTAGTGCCTCCCTGAGGGGCAATGAGCAGTTCTTC.

This clonotype was found many times. V and J are TRBV5-1 and TRBJ1-6; 7 bases map to TRBD1. This CDR3 has 15 amino acids. The J segment lost 5 bases and the V segment lost 1 base, leaving 3 bases of the junction unmatched. Germline V gene lookup returns CDR1 SGHRS and CDR2 YFSETQ. Here the CDR3 reads CASSLTTGDNSPLHF. For the CDR3, the DNA is TGCGCCAGCAGCTTGACAACAGGGGATAATTCACCCCTCCACTTT.

This clonotype has a count of ten or more. V and J are TRBV6-1 and TRBJ2-5; 11 nucleotides agree with TRBD2. Germline lookup yields CDR1 MNHNS and CDR2 SASEGT. The CDR3 is 15 residues long. J lost 5 bases, V lost 5 bases, and 7 bases had no gene match. DNA of the CDR3: TGTGCCAGCAGTACCCCGGGACTAGCGGCGGAGACCCAGTACTTC. As protein: CASSTPGLAAETQYF.

The table lists this clonotype with many counts. The rearrangement joins TRBV5-1 to TRBJ2-2, with 8 bases that match TRBD2. CDR3 length equals 17 residues. CDR1 is SGHRS, CDR2 YFSETQ, per germline. Unmatched junction bases numbered 7, after V lost 0 bases and J lost 3 bases. The CDR3 DNA reads TGCGCCAGCAGCTTGGAACCGACTAGCGTCGACACCGGGGAGCTGTTTTTT. Amino acids: CASSLEPTSVDTGELFF.

This clonotype was picked up many times. This chain uses TRBV28 with TRBJ2-7, with D unresolved. V dropped 5 bases and J dropped 2 bases, with 13 bases sitting between them. Germline V gene data show CDR1 as MDHEN and CDR2 as SYDVKM. The CDR3 length is 14 residues. CDR3 DNA sequence: TGTGCCAGCAGTCCTCACATAAATCCCTACGAGCAGTACTTC. Its protein is CASSPHINPYEQYF. The full variable domain, completed using reference TRBV28 and TRBJ2-7, is DVKVTQSSRYLVKRTGEKVFLECVQDMDHENMFWYRQDPGLGLRLIYFSYDVKMKEKGDIPEGYSVSREKKERFSLILESASTNQTSMYLCASSPHINPYEQYFGPGTRLTVT.

The genes are TRBV7-9 and TRBJ2-3, with TRBD1 matching over 11 bases. Germline trimming cut 6 bases from V and 5 bases from J; bases unmatched to any gene: 7. The CDR3 is 15 residues long. Germline V gene data show CDR1 as SEHNR and CDR2 as FQNEAQ (reference sequence). The chain's CDR3 is CASRSGTGGLDTQYF. The CDR3, as DNA: TGTGCCAGCAGATCCGGGACAGGGGGTCTAGATACGCAGTATTTT.

In its sample, this clonotype was seen a few times. Lacking the conserved final phenylalanine or tryptophan, this CDR3 likely reflects a read error. The chain links TRBV7-4 to TRBJ2-5; D is unresolved. V was pared by 9 bases and J by 5 bases, with 7 bases between. The CDR3 loop spans 10 amino acids. Looked up from germline, CDR1 is SGHVT and CDR2 is SQSDAQ. This CDR3 is CARPRETQYL. CDR3 nucleotide sequence: TGTGCCAGGCCTCGGGAGACCCAGTACCTC.

The chain carries TRBV4-2 and TRBJ2-7; tentatively, D is TRBD2 (6 bases). V gave up 4 bases and J gave up 0 bases, with 7 bases separating them. The CDR3 has 13 amino acids. CDR1 and CDR2 (germline): LGHNA, YNFKEQ. The CDR3 here is CASSREVSYEQYF. CDR3 coding DNA: TGTGCCAGCAGCCGGGAGGTCTCCTACGAGCAGTACTTC.

In its sample, this clonotype was seen many times. The V gene is TRBV5-1, the J gene TRBJ2-4; 7 bases fit TRBD1. Germline CDR1 SGHRS, CDR2 YFSETQ. This CDR3 comprises 15 residues. Trimming took 4 bases from V and 0 from J; bases not matched to a gene: 4. The DNA of the CDR3 is TGCGCCAGCAGCGGGACAGACCTAGCCAAAAACATTCAGTACTTC. Its translation: CASSGTDLAKNIQYF.

This clonotype has ten or more counts. This chain links TRBV11-2 with TRBJ1-2, with TRBD1 as a possible D gene (6 bases). Trimming took off 4 bases at V and 5 bases at J, with 20 bases between the two ends. The CDR3 loop spans 16 amino acids. Per germline, CDR1 SGHAT and CDR2 FQNNGV. CDR3 sequence: CASSSGGGTIKYGYTF. In nucleotides, the CDR3 is TGTGCCAGCAGCTCCGGAGGGGGGACGATTAAGTATGGCTACACCTTC.

This clonotype occurred many times. The J gene is TRBJ2-1, the V gene TRBV20-1; the match to TRBD2 covers 7 bases. The V segment lost 0 bases and the J segment 6 bases; nucleotides outside the gene matches: 8. There are 15 residues in the CDR3. Germline loops: CDR1 DFQATT, CDR2 SNEGSKA (reference sequence). The DNA of the CDR3 is TGCAGTGCTAGAGATTCAAGGTCGGGGGGCAATGAGCAGTTCTTC. Translated, it gives CSARDSRSGGNEQFF.

This clonotype showed up just a few times. The chain recombines TRBV10-2 with TRBJ1-2; no clear D. Trimming pared 3 bases from V and 5 bases from J, leaving 16 bases between. CDR3 length equals 15 residues. Germline V gene lookup returns CDR1 WSHSY and CDR2 SAAADI. For the CDR3, the DNA is TGCGCCAGCAGTGACCCTCTGAGAGGCGGGTATGGCTACACCTTC. Translating gives CASSDPLRGGYGYTF.

This clonotype was seen a handful of times. The rearrangement uses TRBV9 and TRBJ2-5; 11 bases align to TRBD1. The germline V gene has CDR1 SGDLS and CDR2 YYNGEE. V trimming: 3 bases; J trimming: 5 bases; junction bases outside the gene matches: 3. This CDR3 contains 14 residues. Here the CDR3 reads CASSGTGGRETQYF. Written as DNA, the CDR3 is TGTGCCAGCAGCGGGACAGGGGGCAGGGAGACCCAGTACTTC.

To note about this clonotype: This may come from a read error, since a much larger clone is one base off. The chain recombines TRBV28 with TRBJ1-1, with 8 bases lining up with TRBD1. The CDR3 covers 17 residues. J gave up 5 bases and V 5 bases, and 16 bases lay outside the gene matches. CDR1 MDHEN and CDR2 SYDVKM come from the germline V gene. This CDR3 reads CASSPRTGMIEKTEAFF. The DNA of the CDR3 is TGTGCCAGCAGTCCTCGGACAGGGATGATTGAAAAGACTGAAGCTTTCTTT.

This clonotype has ten or more counts. This chain uses TRBV7-2 with TRBJ2-4; either TRBD1 or TRBD2 may supply D (5 bases each). The CDR3 totals 14 residues. Germline V lookup: CDR1 SGHTA, CDR2 FQGNSA. V lost 5 bases, J lost 5 bases, and 13 bases lay in between. The CDR3 DNA follows: TGTGCCAGCAGCCCCCGGGGCCTCCAAAACATTCAGTACTTC. Its protein product is CASSPRGLQNIQYF.

This rearrangement joins TRBV29-1 to TRBJ2-1; 11 bases align to TRBD2. The V segment lost 3 bases and the J segment 7 bases; nucleotides outside the gene matches: 5. CDR3 length equals 14 residues. The germline V gene has CDR1 SQVTM and CDR2 ANQGSEA. The CDR3 reads CSVDRTSGPNEQFF. In DNA form, the CDR3 reads TGCAGCGTTGATAGGACTAGCGGGCCGAATGAGCAGTTCTTC.

The J gene is TRBJ2-5, the V gene TRBV5-1; D might be TRBD2 (7 bases). This CDR3 has 15 residues. Trimming cost V 4 bases and J 4 bases, with 17 bases left between them. Germline CDR1 reads SGHRS; CDR2 reads YFSETQ. The CDR3 nucleotides read TGCGCCAGCAGCCGCGCCGCGGGGGCGGCAGAGACCCAGTACTTC. Its protein product is CASSRAAGAAETQYF.